This entry lists 27 T cell receptor beta chains sequenced from one sample in a study of blood T cell repertoires in COVID-19. Some clones are missing from TCRdb's copy, which holds only in-frame ones; the method was immunoSEQ multiplex PCR. The sample holds some 150,000 clones, roughly four fifths seen once. Material: peripheral blood. The receptor source for this set is a woman at least 80 years old in a cohort sampled during active or convalescent COVID-19.

This chain links TRBV11-2 with TRBJ2-1; TRBD2 agrees at 16 bases. V lost 5 bases to trimming and J lost 7 bases; unmatched junction nucleotides: 11. CDR1 is SGHAT, CDR2 FQNNGV, per germline. The length of the CDR3 is 18 residues. CDR3 region: CASSRDRGLAGGPNEQFF. As DNA, the CDR3 is TGTGCCAGCAGCCGGGACAGGGGACTAGCGGGGGGGCCGAATGAGCAGTTCTTC.

The chain links TRBV19 to TRBJ1-1; the D gene is possibly TRBD1 (6 bases). CDR1 LNHDA and CDR2 SQIVND come from the germline V gene (reference sequence). This CDR3 has 17 residues. With 4 bases removed from V and 0 bases from J, the gap between germline ends came to 18 bases. The CDR3 sequence is CASSTLGGAPMNTEAFF. Here the CDR3 DNA reads TGTGCCAGTAGTACCCTGGGGGGGGCCCCAATGAACACTGAAGCTTTCTTT.

In nucleotides, the CDR3 is TGTGCCAGCAGTTTTCGGACAGGGATTTTCTACGAGCAGTACTTC. It yields the protein CASSFRTGIFYEQYF. The chain has TRBV27 and TRBJ2-7, with TRBD1 identical over 8 bases. V lost 3 bases, J lost 3 bases, and 7 bases stayed unmatched. CDR3 length: 15 residues. Germline CDR1 is MNHEY and CDR2 is SMNVEV (reference sequence).

The rearrangement uses TRBV5-4 and TRBJ1-1; 11 bases line up with TRBD1. The germline V gene encodes CDR1 SGHNT and CDR2 YYREEE (reference sequence). V shed 5 bases, J shed 6 bases, and the junction held 9 bases outside the gene matches. The CDR3 runs to 15 residues. CDR3 nucleotides: TGTGCCAGCAGGGGAGGACAGGGGGCTATCGCTGAAGCTTTCTTT. Translating gives CASRGGQGAIAEAFF.

This clone was counted once. The rearrangement joins TRBV5-6 to TRBJ1-4; D gene unclear. Germline V gene lookup returns CDR1 SGHDT and CDR2 YYEEEE. V gave up 2 bases and J gave up 3 bases, with 5 bases separating them. This CDR3 has 13 amino acids. CDR3 nucleotides: TGTGCCAGCAGCTTCCGGGCTAATGAAAAACTGTTTTTT. Its protein is CASSFRANEKLFF.

This clone has only one observation. V gene TRBV29-1 combines with J gene TRBJ1-2; tentative D call: TRBD1 (6 bases). CDR1 and CDR2 (germline): SQVTM, ANQGSEA. Trimming shortened V by 4 bases and J by 5 bases, and 11 bases separated the two germline ends. CDR3 length equals 12 residues. Here the CDR3 DNA reads TGCAGCGTTGCAGGGGTTGTGTATGGCTACACCTTC. Translation gives CSVAGVVYGYTF. Supplemented by reference TRBV29-1 and TRBJ1-2, the full variable domain reads SAVISQKPSRDICQRGTSLTIQCQVDSQVTMMFWYRQQPGQSLTLIATANQGSEATYESGFVIDKFPISRPNLTFSTLTVSNMSPEDSSIYLCSVAGVVYGYTFGSGTRLTVV.

This chain joins TRBV14 and TRBJ1-6; 8 bases are a match to TRBD1. V lost 1 base and J lost 7; bases outside the gene matches: 3. There are 15 residues in the CDR3. CDR1 is SGHDN, CDR2 FVKESK, per germline. Here the CDR3 reads CASSQGQGLNSPLHF. For the CDR3, the DNA is TGTGCCAGCAGCCAAGGACAGGGGCTGAATTCACCCCTCCACTTT.

This chain links TRBV30 with TRBJ2-1; D remains unclear. Germline CDR1 reads GTSNPN; CDR2 reads SVGIG (reference sequence). The CDR3 contains 13 residues. V shed 2 bases and J shed 0 bases, with 5 bases lying between them. The CDR3 protein is CAWSRSSYNEQFF. Written as DNA, the CDR3 is TGTGCCTGGAGTAGGAGCTCCTACAATGAGCAGTTCTTC. The variable domain in full, with the rest retrieved from reference TRBV30 and TRBJ2-1, is SQTIHQWPATLVQPVGSPLSLECTVEGTSNPNLYWYRQAAGRGLQLLFYSVGIGQISSEVPQNLSASRPQDRQFILSSKKLLLSDSGFYLCAWSRSSYNEQFFGPGTRLTVL.

This clone was recorded only once. The chain links TRBV29-1 to TRBJ2-2; the match to TRBD1 covers 10 bases. Germline V lookup: CDR1 SQVTM, CDR2 ANQGSEA. This CDR3 has 15 amino acids. Germline trimming cut 4 bases from V and 7 bases from J; bases unmatched to any gene: 9. The CDR3 loop is CSVVLPGTGVGELFF. Written as DNA, the CDR3 is TGCAGCGTTGTACTACCCGGGACAGGGGTCGGGGAGCTGTTTTTT.

The chain links TRBV6-6 to TRBJ2-5; D unresolved. The germline V gene encodes CDR1 MNHNY and CDR2 SVGAGI (reference sequence). The CDR3 has 12 amino acids. Trimming removed 6 bases at V and 5 bases at J, with 10 bases between. CDR3 bases: TGTGCCAGCAGCCCCCTGCGGGAGACCCAGTACTTC. This codes for CASSPLRETQYF.

This clone turned up a few times. The chain joins TRBV6-2 or TRBV6-3 to TRBJ2-7, with TRBD1 matching 7 bases. CDR1 and CDR2 (germline): MNHEY, SVGEGT. Unmatched junction bases numbered 7, after V lost 5 bases and J lost 3 bases. This CDR3 has 14 residues. The CDR3 sequence is CASSNRQGFYEQYV. The CDR3 DNA is TGTGCCAGCAGTAATCGACAGGGTTTCTACGAGCAGTACGTC.

This clone was observed many times. The sample has other DNA sequences that encode this CDR3 too. The CDR3 protein is CASSIAGITGELFF. CDR3 coding DNA: TGTGCCAGTAGTATAGCCGGTATCACCGGGGAGCTGTTTTTT. The J gene is TRBJ2-2, the V gene TRBV19; D remains ambiguous. This CDR3 has 14 residues. V lost 1 base and J lost 4, with 7 bases in between. CDR1 and CDR2 (germline): LNHDA, SQIVND (reference sequence).

The V gene is TRBV6-4, the J gene TRBJ1-2; TRBD1 agrees at 8 bases. Trimming removed 8 bases from V and 4 bases from J; junction bases left unmatched: 12. Germline V gene sequence: CDR1 MRHNA, CDR2 SNTAGT. The CDR3 has 15 residues. Here the CDR3 reads CASPSHRTGPYGYTF. DNA for the CDR3: TGTGCCAGCCCTAGCCACCGGACAGGGCCCTATGGCTACACCTTC.

J is TRBJ1-1 and V is TRBV5-1; no firm D call. V was pared by 0 bases and J by 3 bases, with 15 bases between. Germline V gene data show CDR1 as SGHRS and CDR2 as YFSETQ. The CDR3 runs 16 residues. The CDR3 bases are TGCGCCAGCAGCTTGGCAGCGGCAGCCGGATACACTGAAGCTTTCTTT. Protein product: CASSLAAAAGYTEAFF. The whole variable domain, filled in from reference TRBV5-1 and TRBJ1-1, reads KAGVTQTPRYLIKTRGQQVTLSCSPISGHRSVSWYQQTPGQGLQFLFEYFSETQRNKGNFPGRFSGRQFSNSRSEMNVSTLELGDSALYLCASSLAAAAGYTEAFFGQGTRLTVV.

The J gene is TRBJ1-2, the V gene TRBV29-1; tentative D call: TRBD1 (5 bases). The CDR3 totals 11 residues. Germline assignment: CDR1 SQVTM and CDR2 ANQGSEA. V lost 5 bases and J 7 bases, leaving 11 bases between the germline ends. Here the CDR3 reads CSVLRGFGYTF. CDR3 nucleotide sequence: TGCAGCGTTCTCCGGGGGTTTGGCTACACCTTC.

V is TRBV9 and J is TRBJ2-1; TRBD2 matches at 13 bases. After removal of 2 bases from V and 9 bases from J, the junction contained 5 bases not matched to a gene. Germline V lookup: CDR1 SGDLS, CDR2 YYNGEE. The CDR3 is 15 residues long. CDR3 sequence (DNA): TGTGCCAGCAGCGTGACTAGCGGGGGGCGGGGTGAGCAGTTCTTC. Its translation: CASSVTSGGRGEQFF.

The J gene is TRBJ2-7, the V gene TRBV7-9; D remains ambiguous. V lost 6 bases and J lost 6, with 12 bases in between. Germline V gene sequence: CDR1 SEHNR, CDR2 FQNEAQ (reference sequence). The CDR3 covers 12 residues. CDR3 sequence reads: CASRIGRSEQYF. CDR3 in DNA: TGTGCCAGCAGAATCGGAAGGAGCGAGCAGTACTTC.

The V gene is TRBV19, the J gene TRBJ1-1; D gene uncertain. From germline, CDR1 is LNHDA and CDR2 SQIVND (reference sequence). The CDR3 contains 11 residues. The V end was cut by 3 bases, the J end by 7 bases, with 6 bases between. In DNA, the CDR3 is TGTGCCAGTAGTATTACTGGTGAAGCTTTCTTT. Residues: CASSITGEAFF.

This chain's CDR3 is CARSFSRAGANVLTF. The CDR3 region has the DNA TGTGCCAGAAGCTTTTCCCGGGCTGGGGCCAACGTCCTGACTTTC. This rearrangement joins TRBV5-3 to TRBJ2-6; D remains ambiguous. TRBV5-3 is placed among ORFs of uncertain function. The CDR3 runs 15 residues. V lost 2 bases and J lost 2, with 8 bases in between.

The chain is built from TRBV7-3 and TRBJ2-3; 7 bases fit TRBD1. The CDR3 totals 16 residues. Germline assignment: CDR1 SGHTA and CDR2 FQGTGA. V lost 1 base, J lost 3 bases, and 7 bases stayed unmatched. CDR3 nucleotides: TGTGCCAGCAGCTTAAGATCGGACAGGCGGACAGATACGCAGTATTTT. Translating gives CASSLRSDRRTDTQYF.

This chain links TRBV5-1 with TRBJ1-2, with TRBD1 matching 10 bases. Trimming cost V 3 bases and J 6 bases; bases outside gene matches: 14. The CDR3 is 17 residues long. Germline CDR1 and CDR2: SGHRS and YFSETQ. The CDR3 reads CASSSLPPGQGVNGYTF. The CDR3, as DNA: TGCGCCAGCAGCTCCCTTCCCCCAGGACAGGGGGTGAATGGCTACACCTTC.

A word on this clone: The junction and the germline gene differ at one end; a read error may be behind it. The V and J genes are TRBV27 and TRBJ2-7; possibly TRBD1 for D (7 bases). Germline values: CDR1 MNHEY, CDR2 SMNVEV (reference sequence). The CDR3 covers 14 residues. The CDR3 sequence: CATSLVQGGYAQYF. The DNA of the CDR3 is TGTGCCACCTCTCTCGTGCAGGGGGGCTACGCGCAGTACTTC.

This chain uses TRBV10-1 with TRBJ2-7, with D perhaps TRBD2 (5 bases). This CDR3 contains 16 residues. The V end lost 0 bases, the J end lost 0 bases, and 12 bases lay between the germline ends. Germline V CDR1 and CDR2: WNHNN, SYGVQD (reference sequence). CDR3 in amino acids: CASSESIGVSSYEQYV. As DNA, the CDR3 is TGCGCCAGCAGTGAGTCGATCGGGGTTTCCTCCTACGAGCAGTACGTC.

The V call is TRBV7-9, the J call TRBJ1-2, with a weak D call TRBD1 (5 bases). Germline V CDR1 and CDR2: SEHNR, FQNEAQ (reference sequence). The CDR3 contains 14 residues. V was cut by 5 bases and J by 6 bases, with 16 bases left in between. This CDR3 reads CASSPEVRGDGYTF. The CDR3 DNA follows: TGTGCCAGCAGCCCCGAAGTCCGGGGGGATGGCTACACCTTC.

The chain employs TRBV6-5 and TRBJ1-1; D ambiguous. This CDR3 has 12 amino acids. CDR1 MNHEY and CDR2 SVGAGI come from the germline V gene. V lost 4 bases to trimming and J lost 4 bases, with 7 bases between them. The CDR3 loop is CASSFRGTEAFF. CDR3 in DNA: TGTGCCAGCAGTTTTCGGGGCACTGAAGCTTTCTTT.

The chain recombines TRBV30 with TRBJ2-1; D is possibly TRBD1 (5 bases). The CDR3 runs to 14 residues. Trimming pared 0 bases from V and 12 bases from J, leaving 18 bases between. CDR1 is GTSNPN and CDR2 is SVGIG in the germline V gene (reference sequence). The CDR3: CAWSVRDSLLRQFF. CDR3 DNA: TGTGCCTGGAGTGTACGTGACAGCCTTTTGAGGCAGTTCTTC.

J is TRBJ2-2 and V is TRBV2; 7 bases are shared with TRBD1. Trimming took 4 bases from V and 8 from J; bases not matched to a gene: 10. Germline assignment: CDR1 SNHLY and CDR2 FYNNEI. The CDR3 totals 15 residues. The CDR3 loop is CASSVDRYSVGELFF. The CDR3 DNA follows: TGTGCCAGCAGTGTGGACAGGTACTCTGTGGGGGAGCTGTTTTTT.